Presented here are 9 T cell receptor beta chains from one specimen sequenced in a study of identifying expanded T cells in peripheral blood. Assay used: immunoSEQ multiplex PCR; TCRdb lists only in-frame clones, some missing. The sample records 80,000 to 90,000 clones, about 90% being singletons. The sequenced sample was blood. These receptors originate from a person aged 18 to 70 in good health.

The chain combines TRBV19 with TRBJ1-2; TRBD1 agrees at 8 bases. CDR3 length: 16 residues. Germline-derived CDR1 and CDR2 are LNHDA and SQIVND (reference sequence). The ends lost 3 bases at V and 6 bases at J; junction bases unmatched: 12. CDR3 in amino acids: CASSIPGGGIGHGYTF. The CDR3 DNA is TGTGCCAGTAGTATCCCAGGGGGCGGGATCGGGCATGGCTACACCTTC.

DNA of the CDR3: TGTGCCAGCACCACCGGAATGAACACTGAAGCTTTCTTT. The encoded protein is CASTTGMNTEAFF. The V and J genes are TRBV11-3 and TRBJ1-1; D call uncertain. Germline CDR1 and CDR2: SGHNT and YENEEA. Trimming took off 7 bases at V and 0 bases at J, with 9 bases between the two ends. This CDR3 spans 13 amino acids. Drawing the rest from reference TRBV11-3 and TRBJ1-1, the complete variable domain is EAGVVQSPRYKIIEKKQPVAFWCNPISGHNTLYWYLQNLGQGPELLIRYENEEAVDDSQLPKDRFSAERLKGVDSTLKIQPAELGDSAVYLCASTTGMNTEAFFGQGTRLTVV.

V is TRBV29-1 and J is TRBJ2-7, with D perhaps matching TRBD2 (7 bases). The CDR3 contains 13 residues. The germline CDR1 and CDR2 sequences are SQVTM and ANQGSEA. The V end lost 3 bases, the J end lost 3 bases, and 12 bases lay between the germline ends. The CDR3 is CSVDGGRLYEQYF. The DNA for the CDR3 is TGCAGCGTTGACGGGGGGCGCCTCTACGAGCAGTACTTC.

The genes are TRBV4-1 and TRBJ1-1; TRBD1 might be the D (5 bases). Germline V lookup: CDR1 MGHRA, CDR2 YSYEKL. V lost 0 bases, J lost 5 bases, and 10 bases lay in between. The CDR3 has 14 amino acids. The CDR3 DNA is TGCGCCAGCAGCCAAGATCAGGGAGGGACTGAAGCTTTCTTT. It encodes CASSQDQGGTEAFF.

The chain combines TRBV7-2 with TRBJ1-3; the D is unclear. Per germline, CDR1 SGHTA and CDR2 FQGNSA. The CDR3 covers 15 residues. V gave up 2 bases and J gave up 1 base, with 9 bases separating them. CDR3 region: CASSLSARSGNTIYF. CDR3 nucleotide sequence: TGTGCCAGCAGCTTATCCGCCAGGTCTGGAAACACCATATATTTT.

J is TRBJ1-6 and V is TRBV7-3; TRBD1 might be the D (5 bases). The ends were cut back, 0 bases at V and 10 bases at J, with 13 bases in the middle. This CDR3 is built from 15 residues. Germline loops: CDR1 SGHTA, CDR2 FQGTGA. DNA for the CDR3: TGTGCCAGCAGCTTAACGGGGCAGGGTAGCTCACCCCTCCACTTT. Encoded protein: CASSLTGQGSSPLHF.

This clone was found once. The gene calls are TRBV2 and TRBJ1-5; D not certain. The CDR3 loop spans 14 amino acids. V was shortened by 2 bases and J by 6 bases, with 11 bases between the two germline ends. The germline CDR1 and CDR2 sequences are SNHLY and FYNNEI. The CDR3 is CASSEWAVGQPQHF. The CDR3 DNA follows: TGTGCCAGCAGTGAATGGGCGGTGGGTCAGCCCCAGCATTTT. The full variable domain, in which reference TRBV2 and TRBJ1-5 provide the parts outside the CDR3, is EPEVTQTPSHQVTQMGQEVILRCVPISNHLYFYWYRQILGQKVEFLVSFYNNEISEKSEIFDDQFSVERPDGSNFTLKIRSTKLEDSAMYFCASSEWAVGQPQHFGDGTRLSIL.

V gene TRBV2 combines with J gene TRBJ2-3, with a weak D call TRBD1 (6 bases). CDR3 length equals 12 residues. CDR1 and CDR2 from the germline V gene are SNHLY and FYNNEI. Trimming left V 9 bases short and J 1 base short, with 8 bases between. The CDR3 reads CARDSRTDTQYF. The CDR3 DNA sequence: TGTGCCAGGGACAGCCGCACAGATACGCAGTATTTT.

The V gene is TRBV6-6, the J gene TRBJ2-5, with 7 bases identical to TRBD2. Trimming removed 4 bases from V and 2 bases from J; junction bases left unmatched: 7. The CDR3 totals 15 residues. CDR1 is MNHNY, CDR2 SVGAGI, per germline (reference sequence). The CDR3 DNA reads TGTGCCAGCAGTTCGCACTCTAGCGGTCAAGAGACCCAGTACTTC. The encoded protein is CASSSHSSGQETQYF.